Shown below are 4 T cell receptor beta chains from a single sample sequenced in a study of blood T cell repertoires in COVID-19 (dated by TCRdb to 2020 to 2021). Library construction relied on the immunoSEQ multiplex PCR assay. TCRdb holds this immuneACCESS table with in-frame rearrangements only. Some clones are missing; in checked studies, unresolved V genes explain under half, and the rest has no known cause. Present in this sample are 200,000 or so clones, 75% to 90% of which were seen just once. Of the sample, 3% to 3.5% is held by the ten largest clones. The source material was peripheral blood. The source of these receptors is a man aged 60-69 years with acute or convalescent COVID-19.

J is TRBJ2-3 and V is TRBV15; 8 bases agree with TRBD2. CDR1 LNHNV and CDR2 YYDKDF come from the germline V gene (reference sequence). The trim removed 5 bases at V and 1 base at J, leaving 8 bases unmatched. The CDR3 extends over 16 amino acids. CDR3 nucleotide sequence: TGTGCCACCAGCTGGACACTAGCGGACCGCACAGATACGCAGTATTTT. Its protein product is CATSWTLADRTDTQYF.

The CDR3 DNA is TGCAGCGGAGGACAGGGGGGTGAGACCCAGTACTTC. Residues: CSGGQGGETQYF. The rearrangement links TRBV29-1 to TRBJ2-5; TRBD1 aligns across 10 bases. Germline V lookup: CDR1 SQVTM, CDR2 ANQGSEA. This CDR3 contains 12 residues. J gave up 5 bases and V 7 bases, and 4 bases lay outside the gene matches. The complete variable domain, with remaining parts taken from reference TRBV29-1 and TRBJ2-5, reads SAVISQKPSRDICQRGTSLTIQCQVDSQVTMMFWYRQQPGQSLTLIATANQGSEATYESGFVIDKFPISRPNLTFSTLTVSNMSPEDSSIYLCSGGQGGETQYFGPGTRLLVL.

The V gene is TRBV6-5, the J gene TRBJ2-3, with 9 bases matching TRBD1. This CDR3 region has 14 residues. Germline V CDR1 and CDR2: MNHEY, SVGAGI. After removal of 6 bases from V and 0 bases from J, the junction contained 1 base not matched to a gene. CDR3 protein: CASSDRGSTDTQYF. The CDR3 region has the DNA TGTGCCAGCAGCGACAGGGGGAGCACAGATACGCAGTATTTT.

This clone was seen a single time. The rearrangement joins TRBV2 to TRBJ2-7, with 10 bases matching TRBD1. CDR1 and CDR2 from the germline V gene are SNHLY and FYNNEI. After removal of 4 bases from V and 6 bases from J, the junction contained 9 bases not matched to a gene. This CDR3 spans 15 amino acids. CDR3 protein: CASSVARQGAAEQYF. The CDR3 DNA is TGTGCCAGCAGTGTCGCGAGACAGGGGGCGGCCGAGCAGTACTTC.